This T cell receptor (beta chain) was captured by sequencing in a study of kidney transplant recipient with SARS-CoV-2 infection. TCRdb re-analysed the reads in MiXCR, keeping a single row per CDR3 protein. The sample has about 250,000 distinct CDR3 sequences; about 28% are singletons. This clonotype was seen only a few times. Being one base from a much bigger clone, this may be a read error. CDR3 length: 16 residues. V dropped 7 bases and J dropped 4 bases, with 23 bases sitting between them. The receptor comes from a male patient younger than 45 who had COVID-19 and was a kidney transplant recipient. Some T cells may have come from the graft donor. The specimen was a blood sample, collected at baseline and on day 111 from a kidney transplant recipient. The rearrangement uses TRBV5-3 and TRBJ1-2; D gene uncertain. TRBV5-3 is an open reading frame, and its role is uncertain. CDR3 bases: TGTGCCAGACGGGCTGGAGTGGCGAGAAAGACCTATGGCTACACCTTC. As protein: CARRAGVARKTYGYTF.